Reported below is one T cell receptor (beta chain). In the original processing: Reference gene primer amplification gave estimated nucleated cell counts. The assay was immunoSEQ multiplex PCR, and TCRdb's table has in-frame clones only and misses some. That table is the source of V, J and clone size, and D and trimming were worked out from the DNA. The sample contains tens of thousands of clones, approximately 80% of which appear only once. The data were taken from a study of blood T cell repertoires in COVID-19. Overall study context: Both acute and convalescent COVID-19 samples were obtained from the United States, Italy and Spain. PBMCs, B-cell-depleted T cells, or T cells provided the cDNA or gDNA that made up the material.

V shed 3 bases, J shed 2 bases, and the junction held 1 base outside the gene matches. From germline, CDR1 is LGHDT and CDR2 YNNKEL (reference sequence). The CDR3 has 14 amino acids. The sample consisted of peripheral blood. This clonotype was sampled from a woman between 45 and 65 years old with acute or convalescent COVID-19. This rearrangement joins TRBV3-1 (or the pseudogene TRBV3-2) to TRBJ2-3; 8 nucleotides match TRBD2. CDR3 sequence reads: CASSQTSDTDTQYF. CDR3 bases: TGTGCCAGCAGCCAGACTAGCGACACAGATACGCAGTATTTT.